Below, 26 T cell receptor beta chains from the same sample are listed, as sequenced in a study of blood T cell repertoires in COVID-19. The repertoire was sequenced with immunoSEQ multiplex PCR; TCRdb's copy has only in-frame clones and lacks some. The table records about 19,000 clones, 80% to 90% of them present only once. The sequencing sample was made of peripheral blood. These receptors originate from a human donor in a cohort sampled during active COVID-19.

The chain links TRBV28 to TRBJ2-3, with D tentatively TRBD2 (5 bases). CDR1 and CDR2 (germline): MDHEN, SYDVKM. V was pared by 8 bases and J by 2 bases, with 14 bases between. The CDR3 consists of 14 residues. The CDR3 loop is CASEDRGNTDTQYF. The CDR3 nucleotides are TGTGCCAGCGAGGATCGGGGTAACACAGATACGCAGTATTTT.

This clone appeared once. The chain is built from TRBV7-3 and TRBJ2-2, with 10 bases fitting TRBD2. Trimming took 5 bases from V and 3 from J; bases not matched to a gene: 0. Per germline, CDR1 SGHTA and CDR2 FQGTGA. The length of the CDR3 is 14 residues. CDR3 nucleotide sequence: TGTGCCAGCAGCACTAGCGGGGACACCGGGGAGCTGTTTTTT. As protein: CASSTSGDTGELFF.

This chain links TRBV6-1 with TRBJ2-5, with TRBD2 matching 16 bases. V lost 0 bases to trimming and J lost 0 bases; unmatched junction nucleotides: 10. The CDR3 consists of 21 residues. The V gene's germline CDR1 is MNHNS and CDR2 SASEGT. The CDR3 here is CASSEAFSGTSGRGYQETQYF. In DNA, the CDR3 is TGTGCCAGCAGTGAAGCCTTCTCCGGGACTAGCGGGAGGGGGTACCAAGAGACCCAGTACTTC.

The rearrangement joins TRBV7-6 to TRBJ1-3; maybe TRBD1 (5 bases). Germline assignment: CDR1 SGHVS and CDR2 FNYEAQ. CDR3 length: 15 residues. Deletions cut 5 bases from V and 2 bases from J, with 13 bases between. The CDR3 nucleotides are TGTGCCAGCAGCCGGGGGTCCTTTGCTGGAAACACCATATATTTT. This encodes CASSRGSFAGNTIYF.

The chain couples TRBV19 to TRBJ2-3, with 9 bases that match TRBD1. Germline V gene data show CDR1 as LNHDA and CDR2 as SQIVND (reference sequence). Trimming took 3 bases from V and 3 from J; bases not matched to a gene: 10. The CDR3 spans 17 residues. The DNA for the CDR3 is TGTGCCAGTAGTATTCGCCGACAGGGGGGTCTTACAGATACGCAGTATTTT. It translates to CASSIRRQGGLTDTQYF.

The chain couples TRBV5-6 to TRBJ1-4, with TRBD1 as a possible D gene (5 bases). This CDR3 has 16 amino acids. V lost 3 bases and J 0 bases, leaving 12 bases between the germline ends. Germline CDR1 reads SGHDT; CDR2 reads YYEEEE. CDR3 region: CASSSGQLTTNEKLFF. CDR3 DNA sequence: TGTGCCAGCAGCTCAGGACAACTAACAACTAATGAAAAACTGTTTTTT. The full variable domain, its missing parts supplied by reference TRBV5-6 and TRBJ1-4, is DAGVTQSPTHLIKTRGQQVTLRCSPKSGHDTVSWYQQALGQGPQFIFQYYEEEERQRGNFPDRFSGHQFPNYSSELNVNALLLGDSALYLCASSSGQLTTNEKLFFGSGTQLSVL.

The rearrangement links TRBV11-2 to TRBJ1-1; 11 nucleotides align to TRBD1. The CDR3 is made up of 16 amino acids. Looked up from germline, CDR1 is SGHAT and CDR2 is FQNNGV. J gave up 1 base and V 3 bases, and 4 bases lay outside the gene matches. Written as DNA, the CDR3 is TGTGCCAGCAGCTTCGGGACAGGGGGAAAGAACACTGAAGCTTTCTTT. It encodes CASSFGTGGKNTEAFF.

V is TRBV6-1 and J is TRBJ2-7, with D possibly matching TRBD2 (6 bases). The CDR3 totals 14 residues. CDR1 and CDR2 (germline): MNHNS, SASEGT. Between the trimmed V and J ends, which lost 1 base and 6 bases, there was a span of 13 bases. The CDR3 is CASSEGTSFVEQYF. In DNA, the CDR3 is TGTGCCAGCAGTGAAGGAACTAGCTTTGTCGAGCAGTACTTC.

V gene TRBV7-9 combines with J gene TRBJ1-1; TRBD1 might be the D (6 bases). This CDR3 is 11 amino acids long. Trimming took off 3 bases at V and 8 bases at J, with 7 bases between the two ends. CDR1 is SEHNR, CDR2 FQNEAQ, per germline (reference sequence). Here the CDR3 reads CASSLDREAFF. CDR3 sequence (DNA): TGTGCCAGCAGCTTGGACAGAGAAGCTTTCTTT.

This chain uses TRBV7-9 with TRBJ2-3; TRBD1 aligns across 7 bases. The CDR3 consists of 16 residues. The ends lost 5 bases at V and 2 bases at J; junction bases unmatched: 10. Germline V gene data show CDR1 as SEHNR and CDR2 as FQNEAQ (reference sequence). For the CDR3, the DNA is TGTGCCAGCAGCCCCACAGGGGTGGTTCCCACAGATACGCAGTATTTT. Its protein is CASSPTGVVPTDTQYF.

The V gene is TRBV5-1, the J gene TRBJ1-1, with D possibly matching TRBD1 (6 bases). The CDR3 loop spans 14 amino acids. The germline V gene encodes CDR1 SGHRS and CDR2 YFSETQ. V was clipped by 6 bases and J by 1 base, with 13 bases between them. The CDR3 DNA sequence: TGCGCCAGCACCCCGGGACACTCGAACACTGAAGCTTTCTTT. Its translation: CASTPGHSNTEAFF.

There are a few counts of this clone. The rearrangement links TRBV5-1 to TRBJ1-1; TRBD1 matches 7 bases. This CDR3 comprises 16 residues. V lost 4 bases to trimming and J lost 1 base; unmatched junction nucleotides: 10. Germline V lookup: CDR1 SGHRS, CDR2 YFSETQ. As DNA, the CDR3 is TGCGCCAGCAGCGAAACCGGGACAGAGGGGAACACTGAAGCTTTCTTT. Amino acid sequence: CASSETGTEGNTEAFF.

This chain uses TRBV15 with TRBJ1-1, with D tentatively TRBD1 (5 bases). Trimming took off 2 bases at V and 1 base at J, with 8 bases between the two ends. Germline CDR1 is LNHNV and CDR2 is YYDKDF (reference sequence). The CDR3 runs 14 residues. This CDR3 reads CATSRLQANTEAFF. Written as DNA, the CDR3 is TGTGCCACCAGCAGATTACAGGCGAACACTGAAGCTTTCTTT.

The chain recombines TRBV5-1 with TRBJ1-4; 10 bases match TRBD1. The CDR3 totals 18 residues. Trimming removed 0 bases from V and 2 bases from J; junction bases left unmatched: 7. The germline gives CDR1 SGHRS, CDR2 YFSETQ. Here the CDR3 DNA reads TGCGCCAGCAGCTTGGCGGGACAGGGGTCCAGCACTAATGAAAAACTGTTTTTT. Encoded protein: CASSLAGQGSSTNEKLFF.

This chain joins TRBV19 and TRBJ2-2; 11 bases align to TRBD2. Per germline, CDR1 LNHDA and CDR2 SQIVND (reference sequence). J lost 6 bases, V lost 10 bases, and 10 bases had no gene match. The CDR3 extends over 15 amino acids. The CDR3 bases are TGTGCCACCCAGGACGGGGGACTAGCGGCCGGGGAGCTGTTTTTT. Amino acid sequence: CATQDGGLAAGELFF.

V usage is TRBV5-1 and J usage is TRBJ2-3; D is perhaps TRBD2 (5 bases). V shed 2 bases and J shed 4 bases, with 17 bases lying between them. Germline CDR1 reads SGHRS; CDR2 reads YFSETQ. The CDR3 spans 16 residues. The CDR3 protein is CASSFGHPRAADTQYF. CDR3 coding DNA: TGCGCCAGCAGCTTTGGCCACCCTCGAGCGGCAGATACGCAGTATTTT. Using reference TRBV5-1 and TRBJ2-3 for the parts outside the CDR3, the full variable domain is KAGVTQTPRYLIKTRGQQVTLSCSPISGHRSVSWYQQTPGQGLQFLFEYFSETQRNKGNFPGRFSGRQFSNSRSEMNVSTLELGDSALYLCASSFGHPRAADTQYFGPGTRLTVL.

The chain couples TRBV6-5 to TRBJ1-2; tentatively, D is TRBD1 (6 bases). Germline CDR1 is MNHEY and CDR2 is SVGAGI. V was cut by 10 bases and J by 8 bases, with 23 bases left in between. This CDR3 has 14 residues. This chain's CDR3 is CATHPQGHFVGYTF. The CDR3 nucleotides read TGTGCCACCCACCCTCAGGGGCATTTTGTGGGCTACACCTTC.

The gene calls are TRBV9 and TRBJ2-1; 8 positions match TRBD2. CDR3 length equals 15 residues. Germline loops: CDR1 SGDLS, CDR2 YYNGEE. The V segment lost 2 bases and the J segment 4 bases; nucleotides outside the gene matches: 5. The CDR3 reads CASSVPGGPYNEQFF. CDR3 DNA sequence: TGTGCCAGCAGCGTCCCGGGGGGGCCTTACAATGAGCAGTTCTTC.

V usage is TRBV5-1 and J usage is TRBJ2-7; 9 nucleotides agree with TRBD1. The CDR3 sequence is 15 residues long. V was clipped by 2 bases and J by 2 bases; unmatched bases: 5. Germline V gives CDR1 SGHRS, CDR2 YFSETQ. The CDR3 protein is CASSFETGGTYEQYF. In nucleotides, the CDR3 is TGCGCCAGCAGCTTTGAGACAGGGGGGACCTACGAGCAGTACTTC.

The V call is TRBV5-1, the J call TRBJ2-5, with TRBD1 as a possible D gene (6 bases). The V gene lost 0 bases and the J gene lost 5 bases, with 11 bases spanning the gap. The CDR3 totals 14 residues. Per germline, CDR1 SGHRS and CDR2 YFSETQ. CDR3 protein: CASSLDPQGETQYF. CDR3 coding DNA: TGCGCCAGCAGCTTGGACCCCCAGGGGGAGACCCAGTACTTC.

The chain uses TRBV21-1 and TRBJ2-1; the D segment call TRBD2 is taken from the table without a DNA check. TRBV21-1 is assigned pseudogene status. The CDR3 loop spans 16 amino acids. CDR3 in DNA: TGTGCCAGCAGCAAGGAGACTAGCGGGAGACTCAATGAGCAGTTCTTC. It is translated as CASSKETSGRLNEQFF.

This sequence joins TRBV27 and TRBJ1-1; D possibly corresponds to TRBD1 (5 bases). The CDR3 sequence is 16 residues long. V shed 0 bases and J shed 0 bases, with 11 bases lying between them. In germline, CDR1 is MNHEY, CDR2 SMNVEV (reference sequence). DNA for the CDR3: TGTGCCAGCAGTTTATCGGGGGGATTCATGAACACTGAAGCTTTCTTT. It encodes CASSLSGGFMNTEAFF.

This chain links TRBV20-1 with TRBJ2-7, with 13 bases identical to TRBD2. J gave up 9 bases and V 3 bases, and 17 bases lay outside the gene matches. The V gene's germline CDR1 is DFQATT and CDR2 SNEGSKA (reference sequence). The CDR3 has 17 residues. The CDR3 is CSASPLAGGPYASGQYF. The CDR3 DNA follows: TGCAGTGCTAGTCCACTAGCGGGAGGGCCATATGCATCGGGGCAGTACTTC.

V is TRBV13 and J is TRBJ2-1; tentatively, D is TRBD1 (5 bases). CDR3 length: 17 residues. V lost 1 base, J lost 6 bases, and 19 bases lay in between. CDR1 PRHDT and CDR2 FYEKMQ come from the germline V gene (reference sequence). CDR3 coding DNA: TGTGCCAGCAGCTTAGCCCAGGTACAGGTCCGGAGCAATGAGCAGTTCTTC. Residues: CASSLAQVQVRSNEQFF. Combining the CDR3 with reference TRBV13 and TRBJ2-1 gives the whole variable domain AAGVIQSPRHLIKEKRETATLKCYPIPRHDTVYWYQQGPGQDPQFLISFYEKMQSDKGSIPDRFSAQQFSDYHSELNMSSLELGDSALYFCASSLAQVQVRSNEQFFGPGTRLTVL.

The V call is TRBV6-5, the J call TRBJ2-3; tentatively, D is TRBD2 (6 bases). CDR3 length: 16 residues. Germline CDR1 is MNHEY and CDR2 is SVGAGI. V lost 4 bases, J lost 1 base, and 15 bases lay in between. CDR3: CASSSDTSPGTDTQYF. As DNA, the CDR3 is TGTGCCAGCAGTTCGGATACTAGCCCGGGCACAGATACGCAGTATTTT.

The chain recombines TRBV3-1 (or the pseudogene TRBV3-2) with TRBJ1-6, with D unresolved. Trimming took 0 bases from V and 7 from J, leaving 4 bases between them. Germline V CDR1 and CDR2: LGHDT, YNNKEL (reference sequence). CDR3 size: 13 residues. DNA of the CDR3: TGTGCCAGCAGCCAAGATCGGAATTCACCCCTCCACTTT. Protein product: CASSQDRNSPLHF.